The clone carrying this T cell receptor beta chain came up many times. The antigen is unknown. Thyroid ultrasound, orbital computed tomography, clinical symptoms, and serum thyroxine and TRAb underpinned diagnoses. This sample is drawn from a study of T cells in Graves' hyperthyroidism and ophthalmopathy. The germline gives CDR1 MDHEN, CDR2 SYDVKM. The CDR3 is 14 amino acids. Trimming took 4 bases from V and 2 from J, leaving 11 bases between them. Amplification of TCR beta CDR3 regions used RNA as the template. An initial round of RT-PCR targeting the TCR CDR3 relied on the HTBI primer set. Via MiXCR, TCRdb re-called the multiplex PCR reads, giving one row per CDR3 protein. Seen here are 600,000 to 750,000 distinct CDR3 sequences, around a sixth observed once, and the top ten hold less than 20%. Overall study results and limits: With a median lead of approximately 6.4 months before onset, the model predicted ophthalmopathy.

The chain carries TRBV28 and TRBJ2-5, with a possible D match to TRBD2 (6 bases). The clonotype originates from a man in his forties or fifties with Graves' hyperthyroidism. The source material was blood. The CDR3 loop is CASSYGGKQETQYF. The DNA for the CDR3 is TGTGCCAGCAGTTACGGGGGTAAACAAGAGACCCAGTACTTC.